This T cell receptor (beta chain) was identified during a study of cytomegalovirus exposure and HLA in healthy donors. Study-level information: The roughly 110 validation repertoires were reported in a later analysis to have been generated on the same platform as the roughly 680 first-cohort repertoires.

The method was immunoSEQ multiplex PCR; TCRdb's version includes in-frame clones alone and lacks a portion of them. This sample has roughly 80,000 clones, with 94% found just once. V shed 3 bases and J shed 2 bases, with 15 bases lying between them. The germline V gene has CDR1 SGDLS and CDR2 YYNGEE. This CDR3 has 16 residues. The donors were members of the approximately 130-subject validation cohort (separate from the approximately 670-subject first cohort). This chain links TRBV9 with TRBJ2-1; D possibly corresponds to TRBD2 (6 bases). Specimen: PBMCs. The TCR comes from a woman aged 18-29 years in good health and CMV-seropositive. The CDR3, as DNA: TGTGCCAGCAGCGCCCAAGGTAGCGGCGCCTACAATGAGCAGTTCTTC. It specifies CASSAQGSGAYNEQFF.